The source of this TCR beta chain is a study of blood T cell repertoires in COVID-19. Study information: COVID-19 samples, acute and convalescent, were from the United States, Italy and Spain.

In the authors' methods: How many nucleated cells were present was estimated from reference gene primer amplification. The table came from immunoSEQ multiplex PCR; TCRdb's copy has only in-frame clones and leaves some out. The V and J calls and clone size were taken over from that table, and D and trimming were inferred from the DNA. Here the sample spans 150,000 to 200,000 clones, less than 90% being singletons. One Seattle source followed patients from active infection through their disease course. V was trimmed by 2 bases and J by 0 bases, leaving 14 bases between them. This CDR3 is 16 amino acids long. Looked up from germline, CDR1 is SGHDT and CDR2 is YYEEEE.

Sequencing used peripheral blood. The TCR originated in a woman aged 60 to 75 with COVID-19, enrolled during active disease. The V call is TRBV5-6, the J call TRBJ1-1; no firm D call. DNA of the CDR3: TGTGCCAGCAGCTTAGTACAGCTACCGATGAACACTGAAGCTTTCTTT. It specifies CASSLVQLPMNTEAFF.